Below, 9 T cell receptor beta chains from the same sample are listed, as sequenced in a study of cytomegalovirus exposure and HLA in healthy donors. The PCR employed 60 Vbeta primers together with 13 Jbeta primers. Assay used: immunoSEQ multiplex PCR; TCRdb lists only in-frame clones, some missing. The sample gives over 85,000 clones, 6.5% to 8% of which show up once; about 2% is in the top ten. Sequenced: PBMCs. The receptors derive from a man between 50 and 59 years old in good health and CMV-seronegative.

CDR3 bases: TGTGCCAGCCCCAATCGGTCGGGTACGCAGTATTTT. It yields the protein CASPNRSGTQYF. The chain uses TRBV28 and TRBJ2-3; D is undetermined. Between the trimmed V and J ends, which lost 8 bases and 8 bases, there was a span of 14 bases. Germline-derived CDR1 and CDR2 are MDHEN and SYDVKM. CDR3 length: 12 amino acids.

This clone was picked up a small number of times. J is TRBJ1-1 and V is TRBV6-6, with D tentatively TRBD1 (5 bases). Trimming removed 8 bases from V and 5 bases from J, with 12 bases in between. CDR1 and CDR2 (germline): MNHNY, SVGAGI (reference sequence). CDR3 length equals 12 residues. The CDR3 DNA reads as TGTGCCAGCCGACTTGGGGGGACTGAAGCTTTCTTT. Translation gives CASRLGGTEAFF.

This clone was observed a few times. The gene calls are TRBV27 and TRBJ1-1; maybe TRBD1 (6 bases). CDR1 and CDR2 from the germline V gene are MNHEY and SMNVEV (reference sequence). The CDR3 is 18 amino acids. V gave up 3 bases and J gave up 5 bases, with 25 bases separating them. CDR3 in amino acids: CASSFSPPGRGARTEAFF. CDR3 DNA: TGTGCCAGCAGTTTCTCTCCCCCAGGTCGGGGGGCGCGGACTGAAGCTTTCTTT.

The chain joins TRBV9 to TRBJ1-2; 10 bases fit TRBD1. The CDR3 loop spans 13 amino acids. Germline assignment: CDR1 SGDLS and CDR2 YYNGEE. Unmatched junction bases numbered 8, after V lost 7 bases and J lost 8 bases. CDR3 bases: TGTGCCAGCGTGGGACAGGGGAGAAACGGCTACACCTTC. It translates to CASVGQGRNGYTF.

This clone occurred a few times. The chain links TRBV7-2 to TRBJ2-5; 9 bases map to TRBD2. Trimming took 1 base from V and 5 from J; bases not matched to a gene: 8. The CDR3 covers 16 residues. Germline V gene lookup returns CDR1 SGHTA and CDR2 FQGNSA. In DNA form, the CDR3 reads TGTGCCAGCAGCTTAGTTGGCGGGAGGGTCCGGGAGACCCAGTACTTC. Translation gives CASSLVGGRVRETQYF.

The CDR3 coding sequence is TGTGCCAGTCGGGAGGGAGGCAATGAGCAGTTCTTC. Its protein is CASREGGNEQFF. The chain recombines TRBV2 with TRBJ2-1; 8 nucleotides line up with TRBD2. The CDR3 is 12 residues long. J was trimmed by 6 bases and V by 9 bases; bases with no gene match: 4. Germline CDR1 SNHLY, CDR2 FYNNEI.

The chain joins TRBV29-1 to TRBJ1-2; possibly TRBD1 for D (5 bases). The ends were cut back, 7 bases at V and 2 bases at J, with 17 bases in the middle. The CDR3 runs 14 residues. Looked up from germline, CDR1 is SQVTM and CDR2 is ANQGSEA. The DNA of the CDR3 is TGCAGCGACGGGGGGGTCACTCCCAACTATGGCTACACCTTC. Its translation: CSDGGVTPNYGYTF.

The J gene is TRBJ1-1, the V gene TRBV29-1; D may be TRBD1 (5 bases). CDR1 SQVTM and CDR2 ANQGSEA come from the germline V gene. The CDR3 is made up of 13 amino acids. Trimming took 6 bases from V and 0 from J, leaving 11 bases between them. DNA of the CDR3: TGCAGCGTCGGGGGGGTCCTGAACACTGAAGCTTTCTTT. Encoded protein: CSVGGVLNTEAFF.

The chain employs TRBV7-9 and TRBJ1-2, with 7 bases lining up with TRBD1. The CDR3 is 14 residues long. The V segment lost 4 bases and the J segment 4 bases; nucleotides outside the gene matches: 6. Germline V gives CDR1 SEHNR, CDR2 FQNEAQ (reference sequence). CDR3 protein: CASSSGQDVYGYTF. CDR3 DNA: TGTGCCAGCAGCTCTGGACAGGACGTCTATGGCTACACCTTC. The whole variable domain, remainder taken from reference TRBV7-9 and TRBJ1-2, is DTGVSQNPRHKITKRGQNVTFRCDPISEHNRLYWYRQTLGQGPEFLTYFQNEAQLEKSRLLSDRFSAERPKGSFSTLEIQRTEQGDSAMYLCASSSGQDVYGYTFGSGTRLTVV.